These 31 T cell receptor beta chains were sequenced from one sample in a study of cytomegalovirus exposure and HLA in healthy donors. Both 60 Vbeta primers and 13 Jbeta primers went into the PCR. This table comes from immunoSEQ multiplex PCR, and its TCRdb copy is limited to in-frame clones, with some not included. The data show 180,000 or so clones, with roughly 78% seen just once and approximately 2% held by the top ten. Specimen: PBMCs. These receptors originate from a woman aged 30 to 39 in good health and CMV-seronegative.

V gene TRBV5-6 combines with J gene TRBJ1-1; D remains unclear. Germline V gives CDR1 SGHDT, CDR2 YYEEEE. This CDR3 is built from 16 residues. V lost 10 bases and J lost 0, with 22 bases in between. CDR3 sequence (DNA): TGTGCCTCCAAAGCTTGGTTCCGGGGTATGAACACTGAAGCTTTCTTT. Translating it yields CASKAWFRGMNTEAFF.

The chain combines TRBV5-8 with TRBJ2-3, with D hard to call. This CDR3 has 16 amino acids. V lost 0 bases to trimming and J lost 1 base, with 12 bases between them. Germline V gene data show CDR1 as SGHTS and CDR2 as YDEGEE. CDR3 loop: CASSLVSTLRTDTQYF. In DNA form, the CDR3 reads TGTGCCAGCAGCTTGGTGTCGACTCTCCGCACAGATACGCAGTATTTT.

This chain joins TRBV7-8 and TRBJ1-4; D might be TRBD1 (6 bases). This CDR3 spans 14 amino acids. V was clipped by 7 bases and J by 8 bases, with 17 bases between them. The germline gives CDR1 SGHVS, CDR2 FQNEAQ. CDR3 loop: CASTGGAFEEKLFF. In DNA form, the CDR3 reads TGTGCCAGCACTGGGGGGGCGTTCGAGGAAAAACTGTTTTTT. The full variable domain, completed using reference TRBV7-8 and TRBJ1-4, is GAGVSQSPRYKVAKRGQDVALRCDPISGHVSLFWYQQALGQGPEFLTYFQNEAQLDKSGLPSDRFFAERPEGSVSTLKIQRTQQEDSAVYLCASTGGAFEEKLFFGSGTQLSVL.

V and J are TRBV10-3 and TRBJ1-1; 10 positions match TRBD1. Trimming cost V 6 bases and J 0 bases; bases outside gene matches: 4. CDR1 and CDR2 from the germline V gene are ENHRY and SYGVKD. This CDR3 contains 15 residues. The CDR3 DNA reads TGTGCCATCAGATCCGGGACAGGGGTGAACACTGAAGCTTTCTTT. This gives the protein CAIRSGTGVNTEAFF.

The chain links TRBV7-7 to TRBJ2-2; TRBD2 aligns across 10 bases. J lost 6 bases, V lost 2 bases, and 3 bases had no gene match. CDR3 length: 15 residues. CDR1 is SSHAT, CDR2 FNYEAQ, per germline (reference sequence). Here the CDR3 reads CASSLKRGGPGELFF. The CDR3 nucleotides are TGTGCCAGCAGCTTAAAGCGGGGGGGCCCCGGGGAGCTGTTTTTT.

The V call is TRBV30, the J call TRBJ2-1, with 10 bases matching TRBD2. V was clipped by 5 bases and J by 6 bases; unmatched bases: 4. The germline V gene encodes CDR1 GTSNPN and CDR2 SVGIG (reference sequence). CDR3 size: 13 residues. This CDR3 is CAWERGGVNEQFF. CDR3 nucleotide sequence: TGTGCCTGGGAGCGGGGGGGAGTCAATGAGCAGTTCTTC.

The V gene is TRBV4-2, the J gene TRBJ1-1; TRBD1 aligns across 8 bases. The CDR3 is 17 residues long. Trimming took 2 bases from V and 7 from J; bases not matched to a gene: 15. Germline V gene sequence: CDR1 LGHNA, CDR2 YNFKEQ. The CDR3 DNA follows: TGTGCCAGCAGCCAAAGGAGCTCCGGGACAGGCCATTTTGAAGCTTTCTTT. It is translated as CASSQRSSGTGHFEAFF.

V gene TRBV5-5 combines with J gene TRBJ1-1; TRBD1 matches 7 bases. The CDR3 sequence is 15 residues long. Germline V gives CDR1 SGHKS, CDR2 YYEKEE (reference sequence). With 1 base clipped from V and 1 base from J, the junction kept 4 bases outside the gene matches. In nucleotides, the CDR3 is TGTGCCAGCAGCTTGCGAGGGGGCACGAACACTGAAGCTTTCTTT. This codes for CASSLRGGTNTEAFF.

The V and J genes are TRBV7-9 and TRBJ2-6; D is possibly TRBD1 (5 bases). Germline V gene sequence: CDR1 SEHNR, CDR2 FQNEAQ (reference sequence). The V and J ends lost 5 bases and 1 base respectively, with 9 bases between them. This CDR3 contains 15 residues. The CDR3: CASSETGSGANVLTF. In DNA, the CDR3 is TGTGCCAGCAGCGAAACAGGTTCTGGGGCCAACGTCCTGACTTTC.

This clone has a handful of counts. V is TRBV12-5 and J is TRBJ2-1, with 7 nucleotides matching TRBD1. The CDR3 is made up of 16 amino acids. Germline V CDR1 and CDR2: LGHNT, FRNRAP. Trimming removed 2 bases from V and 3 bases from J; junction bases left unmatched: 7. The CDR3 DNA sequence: TGTGCTAGTGGTTTGCTCCCCAGGGGGAGCTACAATGAGCAGTTCTTC. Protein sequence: CASGLLPRGSYNEQFF. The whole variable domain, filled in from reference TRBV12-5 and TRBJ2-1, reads DARVTQTPRHKVTEMGQEVTMRCQPILGHNTVFWYRQTMMQGLELLAYFRNRAPLDDSGMPKDRFSAEMPDATLATLKIQPSEPRDSAVYFCASGLLPRGSYNEQFFGPGTRLTVL.

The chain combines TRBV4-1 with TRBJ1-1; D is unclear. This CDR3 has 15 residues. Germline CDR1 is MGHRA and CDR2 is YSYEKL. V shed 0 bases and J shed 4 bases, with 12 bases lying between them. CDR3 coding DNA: TGCGCCAGCAGCCAAGAACCCGGGTCCGCCACTGAAGCTTTCTTT. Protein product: CASSQEPGSATEAFF.

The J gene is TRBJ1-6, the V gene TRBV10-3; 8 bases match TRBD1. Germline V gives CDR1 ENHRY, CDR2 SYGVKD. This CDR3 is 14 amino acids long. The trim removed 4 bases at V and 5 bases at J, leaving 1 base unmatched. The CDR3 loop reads CAISGQGNNSPLHF. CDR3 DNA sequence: TGTGCCATCAGTGGACAGGGGAATAATTCACCCCTCCACTTT.

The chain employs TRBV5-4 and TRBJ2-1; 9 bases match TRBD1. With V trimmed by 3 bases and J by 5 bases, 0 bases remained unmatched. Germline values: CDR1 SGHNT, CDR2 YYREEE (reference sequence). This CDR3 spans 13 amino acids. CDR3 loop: CASSWTGDNEQFF. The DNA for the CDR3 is TGTGCCAGCAGCTGGACAGGGGACAATGAGCAGTTCTTC.

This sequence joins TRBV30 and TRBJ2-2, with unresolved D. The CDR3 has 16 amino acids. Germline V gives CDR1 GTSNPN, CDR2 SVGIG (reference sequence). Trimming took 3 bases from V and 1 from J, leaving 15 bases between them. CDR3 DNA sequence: TGTGCCTGGAGACCGCCGAAAATCAGGAACACCGGGGAGCTGTTTTTT. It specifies CAWRPPKIRNTGELFF.

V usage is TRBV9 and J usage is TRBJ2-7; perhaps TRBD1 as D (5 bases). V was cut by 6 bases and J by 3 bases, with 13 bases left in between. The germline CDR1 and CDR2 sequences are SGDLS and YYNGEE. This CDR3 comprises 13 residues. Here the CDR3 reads CASNPGPSYEQYF. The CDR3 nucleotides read TGTGCCAGCAACCCAGGGCCAAGCTACGAGCAGTACTTC.

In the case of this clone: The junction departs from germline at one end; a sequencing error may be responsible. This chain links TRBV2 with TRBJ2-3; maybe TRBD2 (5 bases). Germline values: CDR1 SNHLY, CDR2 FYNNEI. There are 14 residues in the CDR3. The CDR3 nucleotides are TGTGCCAGCAGTGATGTAGGGAGCAAAGATACGCAGTATTTT. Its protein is CASSDVGSKDTQYF. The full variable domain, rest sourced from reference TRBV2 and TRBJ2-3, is EPEVTQTPSHQVTQMGQEVILRCVPISNHLYFYWYRQILGQKVEFLVSFYNNEISEKSEIFDDQFSVERPDGSNFTLKIRSTKLEDSAMYFCASSDVGSKDTQYFGPGTRLTVL.

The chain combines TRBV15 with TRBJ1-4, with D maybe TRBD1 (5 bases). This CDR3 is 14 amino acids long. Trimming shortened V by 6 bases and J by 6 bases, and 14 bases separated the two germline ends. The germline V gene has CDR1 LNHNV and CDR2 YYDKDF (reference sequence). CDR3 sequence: CATRSLGEDEKLFF. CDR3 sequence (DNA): TGTGCCACCAGGTCTTTAGGGGAGGATGAAAAACTGTTTTTT.

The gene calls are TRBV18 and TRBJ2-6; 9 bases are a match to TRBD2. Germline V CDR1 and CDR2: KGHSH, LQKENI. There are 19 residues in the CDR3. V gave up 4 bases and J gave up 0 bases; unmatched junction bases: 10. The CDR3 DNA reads TGTGCCAGCTCACGGCTAGCGGGGCGCGATCGCTCTGGGGCCAACGTCCTGACTTTC. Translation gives CASSRLAGRDRSGANVLTF. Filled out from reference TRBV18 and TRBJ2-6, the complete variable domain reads NAGVMQNPRHLVRRRGQEARLRCSPMKGHSHVYWYRQLPEEGLKFMVYLQKENIIDESGMPKERFSAEFPKEGPSILRIQQVVRGDSAAYFCASSRLAGRDRSGANVLTFGAGSRLTVL.

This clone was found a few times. Here the CDR3 DNA reads TGTGCCAGCAGCCTGAAAAAGGGGGCCGCCACTGAAGCTTTCTTT. It is translated as CASSLKKGAATEAFF. V gene TRBV4-2 combines with J gene TRBJ1-1, with 7 nucleotides matching TRBD1. V was pared by 4 bases and J by 4 bases, with 9 bases of the junction left unmatched. Germline CDR1 LGHNA, CDR2 YNFKEQ. The CDR3 runs 15 residues.

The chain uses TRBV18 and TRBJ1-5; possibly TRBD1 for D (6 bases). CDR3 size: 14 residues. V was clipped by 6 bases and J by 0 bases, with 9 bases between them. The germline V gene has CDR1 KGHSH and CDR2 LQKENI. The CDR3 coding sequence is TGTGCCAGCTCGTACAGGGATAGCAATCAGCCCCAGCATTTT. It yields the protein CASSYRDSNQPQHF.

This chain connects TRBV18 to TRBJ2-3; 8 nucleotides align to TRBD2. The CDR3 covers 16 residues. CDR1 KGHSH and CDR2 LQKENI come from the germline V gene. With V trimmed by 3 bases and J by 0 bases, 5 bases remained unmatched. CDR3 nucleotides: TGTGCCAGCTCACCCCGGGGGGGACCAAGCACAGATACGCAGTATTTT. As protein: CASSPRGGPSTDTQYF.

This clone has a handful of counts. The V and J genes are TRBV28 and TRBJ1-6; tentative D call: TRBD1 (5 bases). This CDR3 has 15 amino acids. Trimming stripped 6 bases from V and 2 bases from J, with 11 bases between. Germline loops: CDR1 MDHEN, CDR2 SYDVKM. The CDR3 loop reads CASSPGATYNSPLHF. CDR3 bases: TGTGCCAGCAGCCCTGGGGCCACCTATAATTCACCCCTCCACTTT.

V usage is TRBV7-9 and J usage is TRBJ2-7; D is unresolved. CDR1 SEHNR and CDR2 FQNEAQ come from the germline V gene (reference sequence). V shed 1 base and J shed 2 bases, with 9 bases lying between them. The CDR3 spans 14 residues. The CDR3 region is CASSLDTVTYEQYF. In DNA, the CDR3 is TGTGCCAGCAGCTTAGACACAGTCACCTACGAGCAGTACTTC.

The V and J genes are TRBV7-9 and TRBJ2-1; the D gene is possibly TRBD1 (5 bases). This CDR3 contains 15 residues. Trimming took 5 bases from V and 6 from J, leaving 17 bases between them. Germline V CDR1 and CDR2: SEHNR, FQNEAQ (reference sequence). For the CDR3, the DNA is TGTGCCAGCAGCCTAAGGGGCAGCGCGTTCAATGAGCAGTTCTTC. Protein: CASSLRGSAFNEQFF.

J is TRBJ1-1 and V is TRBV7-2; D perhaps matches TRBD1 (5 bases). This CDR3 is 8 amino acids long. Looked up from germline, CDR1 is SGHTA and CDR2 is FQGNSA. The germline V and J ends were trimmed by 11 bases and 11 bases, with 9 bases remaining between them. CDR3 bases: TGTGCCCCGGGGGGGGCTTTCTTT. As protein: CAPGGAFF.

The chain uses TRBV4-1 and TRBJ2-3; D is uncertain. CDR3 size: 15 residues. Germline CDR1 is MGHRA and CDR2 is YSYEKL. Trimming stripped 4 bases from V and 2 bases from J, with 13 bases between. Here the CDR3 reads CASSLSEAYTDTQYF. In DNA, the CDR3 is TGCGCCAGCAGCCTAAGTGAGGCCTACACAGATACGCAGTATTTT.

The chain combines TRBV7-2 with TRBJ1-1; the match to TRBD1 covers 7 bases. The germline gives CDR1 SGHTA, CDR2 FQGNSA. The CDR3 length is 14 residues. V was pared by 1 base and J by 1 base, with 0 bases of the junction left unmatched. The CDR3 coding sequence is TGTGCCAGCAGCTTAGGGACAGGGAACACTGAAGCTTTCTTT. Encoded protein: CASSLGTGNTEAFF.

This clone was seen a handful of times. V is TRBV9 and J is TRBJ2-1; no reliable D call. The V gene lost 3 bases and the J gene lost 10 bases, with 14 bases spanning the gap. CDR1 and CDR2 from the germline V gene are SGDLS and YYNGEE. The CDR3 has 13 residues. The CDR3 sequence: CASSAPTPREQFF. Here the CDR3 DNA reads TGTGCCAGCAGCGCCCCGACTCCCAGAGAGCAGTTCTTC. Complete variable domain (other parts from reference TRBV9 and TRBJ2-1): DSGVTQTPKHLITATGQRVTLRCSPRSGDLSVYWYQQSLDQGLQFLIQYYNGEERAKGNILERFSAQQFPDLHSELNLSSLELGDSALYFCASSAPTPREQFFGPGTRLTVL.

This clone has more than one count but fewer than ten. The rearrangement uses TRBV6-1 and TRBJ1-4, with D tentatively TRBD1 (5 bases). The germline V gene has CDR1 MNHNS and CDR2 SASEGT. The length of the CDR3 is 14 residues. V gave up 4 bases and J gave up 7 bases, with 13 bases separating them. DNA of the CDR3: TGTGCCAGCAGTGGGGGCGAGGTGAGTGAAAAACTGTTTTTT. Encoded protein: CASSGGEVSEKLFF.

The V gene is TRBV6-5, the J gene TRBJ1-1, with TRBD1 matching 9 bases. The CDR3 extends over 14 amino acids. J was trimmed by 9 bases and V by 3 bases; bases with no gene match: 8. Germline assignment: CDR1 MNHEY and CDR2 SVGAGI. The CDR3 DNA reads TGTGCCAGCAGTTATTCGACCGGACAGGGGAAAGCTTTCTTT. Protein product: CASSYSTGQGKAFF.

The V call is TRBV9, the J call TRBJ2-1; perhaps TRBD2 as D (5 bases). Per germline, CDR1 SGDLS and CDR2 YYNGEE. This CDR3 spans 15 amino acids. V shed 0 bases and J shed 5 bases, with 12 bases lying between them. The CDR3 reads CASSVGVATHNEQFF. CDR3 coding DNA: TGTGCCAGCAGCGTAGGAGTAGCGACCCACAATGAGCAGTTCTTC.